This T cell receptor (beta chain) was documented in a study of CD8+CD57+ T cells in acquired aplastic anemia. Genomic DNA provided the template from which TCR beta VDJ and CDR3 profiles were obtained. TCRdb fed the reads into MiXCR, producing one record per CDR3 protein. The table lists roughly 250,000 distinct CDR3 sequences, roughly half of them singletons, with roughly 8% in the top ten. Patients included in sequencing had previously demonstrated CD8+CD57+ cell expansion by flow cytometry. The germline gives CDR1 SGHNT, CDR2 YYREEE (reference sequence). This CDR3 region has 14 residues. V shed 3 bases, J shed 2 bases, and the junction held 4 bases outside the gene matches.

The genes are TRBV5-4 and TRBJ1-1; TRBD1 agrees at 7 bases. This TCR derives from a human donor with aplastic anemia. Input material: sorted CD4+, CD8+, or CD8+CD57+ T cells (not recorded which) from PBMCs. The CDR3 region has the DNA TGTGCCAGCAGCTCCGACAGGGAAAACACTGAAGCTTTCTTT. Encoded protein: CASSSDRENTEAFF.